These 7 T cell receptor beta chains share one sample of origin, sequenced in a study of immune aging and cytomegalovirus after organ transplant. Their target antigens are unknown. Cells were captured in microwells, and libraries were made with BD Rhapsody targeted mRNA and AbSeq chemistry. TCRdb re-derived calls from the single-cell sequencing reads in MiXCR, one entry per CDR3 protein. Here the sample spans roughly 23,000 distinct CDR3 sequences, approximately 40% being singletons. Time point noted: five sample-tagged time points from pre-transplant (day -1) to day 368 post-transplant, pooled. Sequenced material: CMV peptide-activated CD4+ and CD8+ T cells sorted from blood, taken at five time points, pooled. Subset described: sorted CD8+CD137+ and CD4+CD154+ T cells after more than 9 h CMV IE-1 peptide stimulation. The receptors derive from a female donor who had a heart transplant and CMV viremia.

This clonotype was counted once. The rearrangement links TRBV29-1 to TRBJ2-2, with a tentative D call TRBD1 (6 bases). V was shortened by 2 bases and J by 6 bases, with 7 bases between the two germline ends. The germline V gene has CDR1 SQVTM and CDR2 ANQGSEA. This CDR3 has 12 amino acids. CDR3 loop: CSVETGPGELFF. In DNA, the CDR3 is TGCAGCGTTGAAACAGGGCCCGGGGAGCTGTTTTTT.

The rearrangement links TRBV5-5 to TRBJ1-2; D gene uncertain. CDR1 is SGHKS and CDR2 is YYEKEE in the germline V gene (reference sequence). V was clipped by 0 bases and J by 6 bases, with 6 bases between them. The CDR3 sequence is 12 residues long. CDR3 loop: CASSLGLNGYTF. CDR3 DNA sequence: TGTGCCAGCAGCTTGGGGCTGAATGGCTACACCTTC.

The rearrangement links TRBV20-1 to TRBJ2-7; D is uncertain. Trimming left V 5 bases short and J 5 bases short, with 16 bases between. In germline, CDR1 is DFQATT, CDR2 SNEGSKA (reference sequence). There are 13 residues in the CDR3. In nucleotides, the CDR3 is TGCAGTGCTGGTGGGCCCCGGGTCAACGAGCAGTACTTC. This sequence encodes CSAGGPRVNEQYF.

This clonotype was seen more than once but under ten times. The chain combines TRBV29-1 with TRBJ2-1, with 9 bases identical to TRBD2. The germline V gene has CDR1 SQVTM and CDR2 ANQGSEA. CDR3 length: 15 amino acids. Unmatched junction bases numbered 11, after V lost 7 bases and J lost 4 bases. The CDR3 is CSGVSGRRGYNEQFF. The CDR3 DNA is TGCAGCGGGGTCAGCGGGAGGAGGGGTTACAATGAGCAGTTCTTC.

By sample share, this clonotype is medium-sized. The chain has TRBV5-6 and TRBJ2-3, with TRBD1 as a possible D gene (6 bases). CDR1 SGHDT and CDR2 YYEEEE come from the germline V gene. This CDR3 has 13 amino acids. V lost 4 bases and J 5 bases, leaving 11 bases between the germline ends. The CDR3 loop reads CASSIRGIDTQYF. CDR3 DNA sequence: TGTGCCAGCAGCATAAGGGGGATAGATACGCAGTATTTT.

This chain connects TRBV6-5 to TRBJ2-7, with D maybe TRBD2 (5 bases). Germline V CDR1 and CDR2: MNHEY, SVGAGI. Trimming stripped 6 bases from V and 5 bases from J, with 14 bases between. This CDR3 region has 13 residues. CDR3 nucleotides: TGTGCCAGCAGGCAAGGGTTAGCGAACGAGCAGTACTTC. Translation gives CASRQGLANEQYF.

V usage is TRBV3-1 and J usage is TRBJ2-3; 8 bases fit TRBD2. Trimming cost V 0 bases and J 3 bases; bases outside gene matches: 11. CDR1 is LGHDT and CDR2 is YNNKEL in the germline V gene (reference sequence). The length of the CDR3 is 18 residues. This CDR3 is CASSQEGGRSWGTDTQYF. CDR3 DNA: TGTGCCAGCAGCCAAGAGGGCGGGAGGTCCTGGGGGACAGATACGCAGTATTTT.